The T cell receptor (beta chain) described here comes from a study of patients and donors after allogeneic stem cell transplantation. This clonotype was counted ten times or more. TCRdb processed the RT-PCR reads anew with MiXCR; each CDR3 protein has one entry. Of about 230,000 distinct CDR3 sequences in the sample, 13% to 15% are singletons; the top ten hold more than 9%. V lost 7 bases, J lost 6 bases, and 15 bases lay in between. The CDR3 totals 13 residues. Sequencing input: blood, either unsorted or a sorted T cell fraction (not recorded which). The V call is TRBV12-3 or TRBV12-4, the J call TRBJ1-1; a weak D match, TRBD1 (6 bases). The receptor was derived from a human donor who was either an allogeneic HSCT recipient or a stem cell or donor lymphocyte infusion donor (not recorded which). It is not recorded whose cells these are; they may come from a transplant donor. In nucleotides, the CDR3 is TGTGCCAGCACCCACAAACAGGGCTCTGAAGCTTTCTTT. Protein: CASTHKQGSEAFF.